This is a list of T cell receptor beta chains from one sample in a study of T cells in Graves' hyperthyroidism and ophthalmopathy. TCRdb reprocessed the multiplex PCR reads via MiXCR and lists one record per CDR3 protein. The profile covers about 740,000 distinct CDR3 sequences, with 13% to 15% appearing a single time and about 10% taken by the ten largest. Sequenced: blood. The receptors come from a woman aged 18-30 years with Graves' hyperthyroidism. Both conserved end residues are part of each CDR3. A D gene is named only where the DNA matches it firmly. A row's size may be missing; if present it is once, few, many or a size class.

cdr3_nt	cdr3_aa	cdr3_length	d_call	v_call	j_call	clone_size
TGCGCCAGCAGCCAAGTACCTGACGAGCAGTACTTC	CASSQVPDEQYF	12	.	TRBV4-1	TRBJ2-7	.
TGTGCCAGCAGCCAACAGACAGGGAGAAACACTGAAGCTTTCTTT	CASSQQTGRNTEAFF	15	TRBD1	TRBV11-3	TRBJ1-1	many
TGTGCCAGCGGGGGACTAGCGGGAGCCTTGCCGCCTTACGAGCAGTACTTC	CASGGLAGALPPYEQYF	17	TRBD2	TRBV2	TRBJ2-7	.
TGTGCCAGCAGCTTAGCGCCGCTAGCCCAAGAGACCCAGTACTTC	CASSLAPLAQETQYF	15	.	TRBV7-9	TRBJ2-5	.
TGCGCCAGCAGCACTACCCGAGGCAGTGGCAATTCACCCCTCCACTTT	CASSTTRGSGNSPLHF	16	.	TRBV4-1	TRBJ1-6	.
TGTGCCAGCAGCTTTCCCTCCACGGTCCCGACAGGGGACTACCAAGAGACCCAGTACTTC	CASSFPSTVPTGDYQETQYF	20	TRBD1	TRBV7-6	TRBJ2-5	few
TGCAGTGCTCCTAGATTTGTAGCGGGGAGGCGGCTCGACGAGCAGTACTTC	CSAPRFVAGRRLDEQYF	17	TRBD2	TRBV20-1	TRBJ2-7	few
TGTGCCAGCTCACCACGGAGTAGAACCTCCTACGAGCAGTACTTC	CASSPRSRTSYEQYF	15	.	TRBV18	TRBJ2-7	many
TGTGCCAGCACCCTCCCGAGGGGCAGGGCCCATGAGCAGTTCTTC	CASTLPRGRAHEQFF	15	.	TRBV7-9	TRBJ2-1	once
TGCAGTGCCTTCAGGGGTTCTGGGGCCAACGTCCTGACTTTC	CSAFRGSGANVLTF	14	.	TRBV20-1	TRBJ2-6	many
TGTGCCAGCACCGGGAGTAGCAATCAGCCCCAGCATTTT	CASTGSSNQPQHF	13	.	TRBV6-1	TRBJ1-5	.
TGTGCCAGCAGTTACGCCGGGACAGCCTTCTACGAGCAGTACTTC	CASSYAGTAFYEQYF	15	TRBD1	TRBV6-2/TRBV6-3	TRBJ2-7	.
TGTGCCAGCAGTGACTGGGAGGATGAGCAGTTCTTC	CASSDWEDEQFF	12	.	TRBV2	TRBJ2-1	many
TGTGCCAGCAGTGAGGAGGGGGCCCGGTCCTACGAGCAGTACTTC	CASSEEGARSYEQYF	15	.	TRBV2	TRBJ2-7	many
TGTGCCAGCAGCCAACTCTTGACGGGACTTCTCTCTGGGGCCAACGTCCTGACTTTC	CASSQLLTGLLSGANVLTF	19	.	TRBV4-2	TRBJ2-6	.
TGTGCCACCAGTGATCCTCCGGGGCCGACGGGCACCGGGGAGCTGTTTTTT	CATSDPPGPTGTGELFF	17	.	TRBV24-1	TRBJ2-2	many
TGTGCCAGCAGTTTATTTCTAGCGGGAGGGGCCCCGCAGTACTTC	CASSLFLAGGAPQYF	15	TRBD2	TRBV28	TRBJ2-7	many
TGTGCCAGCAGTTCCCATAGGTACGAGCAGTACTTC	CASSSHRYEQYF	12	.	TRBV28	TRBJ2-7	.
TGTGCCAGTAGTATAGGAGAGCTCGGCCAAGCTTTCTTT	CASSIGELGQAFF	13	.	TRBV19	TRBJ1-1	.
TGTGCCAGCAGTGAACCCGTTACCTACGAGCAGTACTTC	CASSEPVTYEQYF	13	.	TRBV25-1	TRBJ2-7	.
TGTGCCAGCAGCTTGGGTACAGGAGCTAACTATGGCTACACCTTC	CASSLGTGANYGYTF	15	.	TRBV5-6	TRBJ1-2	many
TGTGCCAGCAGCGACAAGCGGGAGAATATCAATGAGCAGTTCTTC	CASSDKRENINEQFF	15	TRBD2	TRBV7-3	TRBJ2-1	.
TGTGCCAGCAATACCGGCCGACAGGGGCGGAACACCGGGGAGCTGTTTTTT	CASNTGRQGRNTGELFF	17	TRBD1	TRBV2	TRBJ2-2	many
TGCGCCAGCAGCTTGAACTATAGACAGCCCGGAATGGGGCAGTACTTC	CASSLNYRQPGMGQYF	16	.	TRBV5-1	TRBJ2-7	few
TGTGCCAGCAGCTTAGTAATGCAGATTGAGCAGTTCTTC	CASSLVMQIEQFF	13	.	TRBV7-2	TRBJ2-1	many
TGTGCCAGCAGCGTAGGGGCGGGAGCCCTGTACAATGAGCAGTTCTTC	CASSVGAGALYNEQFF	16	TRBD2	TRBV9	TRBJ2-1	few
TGTGCCTGGAATCTACAGGGAGGAAACACCATATATTTT	CAWNLQGGNTIYF	13	.	TRBV30	TRBJ1-3	many
TGCGCCAGCAGTGAGTCCCGGAGGGGGTACACTGAAGCTTTCTTT	CASSESRRGYTEAFF	15	.	TRBV10-1	TRBJ1-1	.
TGTGCCAGCAGTGATCCTGGTGGCTACACCTTC	CASSDPGGYTF	11	.	TRBV2	TRBJ1-2	many
TGTGCCAGTAGTATAGGGGCCGTCTCCTACGAGCAGTACTTC	CASSIGAVSYEQYF	14	.	TRBV19	TRBJ2-7	.
TGTGCCAGTAGTATCGGGGGCTTAGGCCGGGGGGAGCAGTACTTC	CASSIGGLGRGEQYF	15	.	TRBV19	TRBJ2-7	.
TGTGCCAGCTCACCCATGGCCAGGCTCTACAATGAGCAGTTCTTC	CASSPMARLYNEQFF	15	.	TRBV18	TRBJ2-1	few
TGTGCCAGCAGTGTAATCGGGGGGACTCAGCCCCAGCATTTT	CASSVIGGTQPQHF	14	.	TRBV2	TRBJ1-5	many
TGTGCCAGCAGTTTTTATACCGGGACGGCCTACAATGAGCAGTTCTTC	CASSFYTGTAYNEQFF	16	.	TRBV28	TRBJ2-1	many
TGTGCCAGCACCTTCGGACAGCGGAGCTCCTACAATGAGCAGTTCTTC	CASTFGQRSSYNEQFF	16	.	TRBV12-3/TRBV12-4	TRBJ2-1	many
TGTGCCAGCAGTATAACCGGGAGCACAGATACGCAGTATTTT	CASSITGSTDTQYF	14	.	TRBV28	TRBJ2-3	many